This TCR beta chain was documented in a study of glioma-infiltrating T cells. Study results and limitations: CDR3 overlap between tissue and blood was very small. Tissue-blood divergence was below expectation in non-neoplastic patients, above in gliomas.

The CDR3 is made up of 17 amino acids. V dropped 7 bases and J dropped 3 bases, with 24 bases sitting between them. The V gene's germline CDR1 is SGHRS and CDR2 YFSETQ. The sample holds many counts of this clonotype. Its antigen remains unidentified. TCR alpha and beta CDR3 regions were amplified from RNA using iRepertoire nested multiplex PCR. Tissue mRNA or PBMC total RNA, roughly 90-450 ng, went into one-step reverse transcription and amplification. TCRdb re-derived calls from the multiplex PCR reads in MiXCR, one entry per CDR3 protein. This table holds roughly 200,000 distinct CDR3 sequences, more than 25% found once.

The source is a human donor with low-grade glioma or glioblastoma, undergoing nonglioma brain surgery, or in good health (not recorded which). The sample taken for sequencing was glioma tissue, nonneoplastic brain tissue, or PBMCs (not recorded which). This chain joins TRBV5-1 and TRBJ2-3, with D perhaps assigned TRBD1 or TRBD2 (5 bases each). As DNA, the CDR3 is TGCGCCAGCCATACACCTTTTGGGACCCCCGGAACAGATACGCAGTATTTT. It is translated as CASHTPFGTPGTDTQYF.